A single T cell receptor beta chain is shown here with its context. The data derive from a study of CD8 T cells in Susac syndrome. CDR1 is SGDLS, CDR2 YYNGEE, per germline. The CDR3 has 14 residues. V was pared by 7 bases and J by 0 bases, with 11 bases between. With random hexamers, 0.5 to 1 ug RNA was reverse transcribed. Each CDR3 protein gets one entry after TCRdb re-called the immunoSEQ multiplex PCR reads with MiXCR. Of more than 130,000 distinct CDR3 sequences detected, approximately 95% appear once; the ten largest clones hold 0.27%. The sample comprised CD8+ T cells from PBMCs. The V call is TRBV9, the J call TRBJ2-1, with unresolved D. The source is a human donor in good health. This CDR3 reads CASSDPLSYNEQFF. DNA for the CDR3: TGTGCCAGCTCGGACCCCCTCTCCTACAATGAGCAGTTCTTC.